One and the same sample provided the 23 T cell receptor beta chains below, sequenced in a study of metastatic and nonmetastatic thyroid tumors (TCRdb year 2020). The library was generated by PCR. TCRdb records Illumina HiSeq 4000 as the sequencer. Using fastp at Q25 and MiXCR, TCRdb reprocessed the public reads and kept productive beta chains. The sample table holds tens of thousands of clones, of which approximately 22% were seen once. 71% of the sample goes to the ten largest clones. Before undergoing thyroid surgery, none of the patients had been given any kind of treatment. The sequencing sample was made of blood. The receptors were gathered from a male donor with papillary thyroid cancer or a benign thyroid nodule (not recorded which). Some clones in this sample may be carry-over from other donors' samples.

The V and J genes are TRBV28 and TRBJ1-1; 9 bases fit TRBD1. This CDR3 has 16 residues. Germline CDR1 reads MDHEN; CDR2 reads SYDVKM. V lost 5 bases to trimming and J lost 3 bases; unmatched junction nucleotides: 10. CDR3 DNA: TGTGCCAGCAGTCCGGCATGGACAGGGGACGACACTGAAGCTTTCTTT. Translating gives CASSPAWTGDDTEAFF.

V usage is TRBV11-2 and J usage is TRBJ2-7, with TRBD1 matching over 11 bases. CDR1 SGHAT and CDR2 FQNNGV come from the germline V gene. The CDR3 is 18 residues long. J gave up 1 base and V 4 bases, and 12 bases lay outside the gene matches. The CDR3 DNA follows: TGTGCCAGCAGCTCCGGACAGGGGGCGGGTCGGAAGTCCTACGAGCAGTACTTC. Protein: CASSSGQGAGRKSYEQYF.

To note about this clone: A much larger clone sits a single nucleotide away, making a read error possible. The CDR3 sequence is CANSLLSDYEQYF. The CDR3 region has the DNA TGTGCCAACAGCTTATTGTCGGACTACGAGCAGTACTTC. The chain links TRBV7-9 to TRBJ2-7; D gene ambiguous. The CDR3 is made up of 13 amino acids. CDR1 is SEHNR, CDR2 FQNEAQ, per germline (reference sequence). The full variable domain, completed using reference TRBV7-9 and TRBJ2-7, is DTGVSQNPRHKITKRGQNVTFRCDPISEHNRLYWYRQTLGQGPEFLTYFQNEAQLEKSRLLSDRFSAERPKGSFSTLEIQRTEQGDSAMYLCANSLLSDYEQYFGPGTRLTVT.

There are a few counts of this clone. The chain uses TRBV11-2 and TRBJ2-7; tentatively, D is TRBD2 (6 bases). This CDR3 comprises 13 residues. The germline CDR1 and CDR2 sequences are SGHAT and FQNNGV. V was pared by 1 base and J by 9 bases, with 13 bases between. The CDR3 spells CASSLAQGGGQYF. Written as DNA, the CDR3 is TGTGCCAGCAGCTTAGCGCAGGGAGGAGGGCAGTACTTC.

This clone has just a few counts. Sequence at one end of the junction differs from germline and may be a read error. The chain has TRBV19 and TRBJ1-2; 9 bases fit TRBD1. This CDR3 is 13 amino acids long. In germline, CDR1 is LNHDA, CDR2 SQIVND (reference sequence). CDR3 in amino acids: CASIESGQGALAF. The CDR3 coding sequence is TGTGCCAGTATCGAATCGGGACAGGGCGCTCTCGCCTTC. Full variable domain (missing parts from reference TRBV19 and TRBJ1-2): DGGITQSPKYLFRKEGQNVTLSCEQNLNHDAMYWYRQDPGQGLRLIYYSQIVNDFQKGDIAEGYSVSREKKESFPLTVTSAQKNPTAFYLCASIESGQGALAFGSGTRLTVV.

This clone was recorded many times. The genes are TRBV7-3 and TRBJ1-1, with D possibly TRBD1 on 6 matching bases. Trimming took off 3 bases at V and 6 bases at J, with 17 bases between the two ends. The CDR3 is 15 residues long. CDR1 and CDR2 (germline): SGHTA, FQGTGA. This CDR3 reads CASSLSGGNRAEAFF. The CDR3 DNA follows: TGTGCCAGCAGCTTGTCTGGGGGGAACAGGGCTGAAGCTTTCTTT.

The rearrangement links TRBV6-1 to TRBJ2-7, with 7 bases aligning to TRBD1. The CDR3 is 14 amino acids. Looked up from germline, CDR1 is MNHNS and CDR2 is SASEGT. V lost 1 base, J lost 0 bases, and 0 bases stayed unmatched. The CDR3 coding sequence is TGTGCCAGCAGTGAAGGGGACAGCTCCTACGAGCAGTACTTC. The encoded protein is CASSEGDSSYEQYF.

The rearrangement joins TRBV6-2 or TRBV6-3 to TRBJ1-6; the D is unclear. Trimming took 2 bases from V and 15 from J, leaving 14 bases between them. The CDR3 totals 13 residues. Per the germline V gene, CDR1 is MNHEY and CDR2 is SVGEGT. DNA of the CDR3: TGTGCCAGCAGTTACAAGGCAGACCGAAGCCTCCACTTT. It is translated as CASSYKADRSLHF.

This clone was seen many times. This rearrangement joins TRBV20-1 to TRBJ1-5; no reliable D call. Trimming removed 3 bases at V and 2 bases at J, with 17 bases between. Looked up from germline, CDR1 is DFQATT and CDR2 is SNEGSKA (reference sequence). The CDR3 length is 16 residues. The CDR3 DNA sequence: TGCAGTGCTAGTGGGTCGCTGGGGTGGGGCAATCAGCCCCAGCATTTT. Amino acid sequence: CSASGSLGWGNQPQHF.

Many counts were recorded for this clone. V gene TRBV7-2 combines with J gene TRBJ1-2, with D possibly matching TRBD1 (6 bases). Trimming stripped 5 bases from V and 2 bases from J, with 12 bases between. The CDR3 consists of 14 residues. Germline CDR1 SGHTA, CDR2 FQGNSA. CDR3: CASSPDRRNYGYTF. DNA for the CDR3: TGTGCCAGCAGCCCCGACAGGAGAAACTATGGCTACACCTTC.

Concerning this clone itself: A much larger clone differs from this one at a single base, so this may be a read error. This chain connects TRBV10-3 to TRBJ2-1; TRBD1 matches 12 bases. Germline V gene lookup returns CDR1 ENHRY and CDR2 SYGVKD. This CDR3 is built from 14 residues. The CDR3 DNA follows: TGTGCCATCAGCCGGGACAGGGGGCGAAATGGGCAGTTCTTC. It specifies CAISRDRGRNGQFF.

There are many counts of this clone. CDR3 sequence reads: CASTGSLGEQYF. In nucleotides, the CDR3 is TGTGCCAGCACCGGGAGTCTTGGGGAGCAGTACTTC. The chain links TRBV28 to TRBJ2-7, with D tentatively TRBD2 (6 bases). CDR3 length equals 12 residues. V lost 7 bases to trimming and J lost 7 bases, with 14 bases between them. CDR1 is MDHEN, CDR2 SYDVKM, per germline.

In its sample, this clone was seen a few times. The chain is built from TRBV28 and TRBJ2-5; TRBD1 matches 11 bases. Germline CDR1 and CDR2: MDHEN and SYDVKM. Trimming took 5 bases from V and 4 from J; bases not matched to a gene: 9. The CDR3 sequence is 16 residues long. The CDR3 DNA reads TGTGCCAGCAGTCCCTCCAGGACAGGGGGCGGAGAGACCCAGTACTTC. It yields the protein CASSPSRTGGGETQYF.

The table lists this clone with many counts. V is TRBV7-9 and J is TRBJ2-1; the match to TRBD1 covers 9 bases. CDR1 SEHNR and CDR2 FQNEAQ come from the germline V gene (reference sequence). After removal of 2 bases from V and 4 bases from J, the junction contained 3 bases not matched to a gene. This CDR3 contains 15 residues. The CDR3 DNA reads TGTGCCAGCAGCTTATCCGGGACAGGGTACAATGAGCAGTTCTTC. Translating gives CASSLSGTGYNEQFF.

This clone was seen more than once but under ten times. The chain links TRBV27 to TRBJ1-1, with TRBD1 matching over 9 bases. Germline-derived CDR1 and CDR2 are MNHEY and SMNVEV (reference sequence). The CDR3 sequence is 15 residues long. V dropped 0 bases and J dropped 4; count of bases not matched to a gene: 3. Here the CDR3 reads CASSLSDRGVTEAFF. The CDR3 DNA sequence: TGTGCCAGCAGTTTATCAGACAGGGGGGTCACTGAAGCTTTCTTT.

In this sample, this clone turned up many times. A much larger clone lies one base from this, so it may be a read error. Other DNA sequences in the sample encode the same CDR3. The CDR3 coding sequence is TGTGCCACCAGGGCAGGGGGCGACACCGGGGAGCTGTTTTTT. Its protein is CATRAGGDTGELFF. The chain combines TRBV24-1 with TRBJ2-2; TRBD1 agrees at 8 bases. V shed 7 bases, J shed 3 bases, and the junction held 3 bases outside the gene matches. Germline V gene sequence: CDR1 KGHDR, CDR2 SFDVKD. CDR3 length equals 14 residues.

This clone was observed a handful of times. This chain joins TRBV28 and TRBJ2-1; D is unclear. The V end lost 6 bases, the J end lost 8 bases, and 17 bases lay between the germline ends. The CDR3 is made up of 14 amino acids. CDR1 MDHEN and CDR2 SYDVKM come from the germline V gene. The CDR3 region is CASRRPPLAHEQFF. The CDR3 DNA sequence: TGTGCCAGCAGGCGGCCCCCTCTGGCCCATGAGCAGTTCTTC.

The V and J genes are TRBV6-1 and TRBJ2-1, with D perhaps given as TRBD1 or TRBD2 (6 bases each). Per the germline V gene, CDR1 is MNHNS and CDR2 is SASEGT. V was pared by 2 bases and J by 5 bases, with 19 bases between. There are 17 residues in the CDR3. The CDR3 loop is CASSEITPWGADNEQFF. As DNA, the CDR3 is TGTGCCAGCAGTGAAATAACCCCGTGGGGGGCGGACAATGAGCAGTTCTTC.

The CDR3 bases are TGTGCCAGCAGTACCAAGGGGGCGGGAGCTTTCTTT. As protein: CASSTKGAGAFF. The chain links TRBV12-3 or TRBV12-4 to TRBJ1-1; 7 bases map to TRBD1. The CDR3 has 12 amino acids. After removal of 5 bases from V and 10 bases from J, the junction contained 7 bases not matched to a gene.

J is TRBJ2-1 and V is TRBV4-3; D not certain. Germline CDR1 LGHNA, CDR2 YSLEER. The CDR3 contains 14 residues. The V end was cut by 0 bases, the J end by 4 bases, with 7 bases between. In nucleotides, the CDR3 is TGCGCCAGCAGCCAAGATGGGTCTTACAATGAGCAGTTCTTC. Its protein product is CASSQDGSYNEQFF.

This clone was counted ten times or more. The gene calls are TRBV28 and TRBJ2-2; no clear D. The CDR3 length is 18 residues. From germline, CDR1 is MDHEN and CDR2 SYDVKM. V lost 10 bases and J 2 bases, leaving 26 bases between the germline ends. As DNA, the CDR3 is TGTGCCACCTTCCCCAGGATGCGTCAAGCCGCCAACACCGGGGAGCTGTTTTTT. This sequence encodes CATFPRMRQAANTGELFF.

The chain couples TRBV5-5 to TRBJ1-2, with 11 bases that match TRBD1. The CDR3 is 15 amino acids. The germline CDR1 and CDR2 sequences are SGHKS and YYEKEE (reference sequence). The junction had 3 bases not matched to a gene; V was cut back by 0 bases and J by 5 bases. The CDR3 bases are TGTGCCAGCAGCTTGGGGACAGGGGGCATTTATGGCTACACCTTC. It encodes CASSLGTGGIYGYTF.

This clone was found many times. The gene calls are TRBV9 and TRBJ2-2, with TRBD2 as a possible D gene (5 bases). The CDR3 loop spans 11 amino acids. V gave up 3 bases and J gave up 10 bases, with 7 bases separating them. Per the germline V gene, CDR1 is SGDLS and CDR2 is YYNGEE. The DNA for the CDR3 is TGTGCCAGCAGCGGAGGGCAGGAGCTGTTTTTT. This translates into CASSGGQELFF.